These 8 T cell receptor beta chains share one sample of origin, sequenced in a study of Graves' ophthalmopathy and Graves' hyperthyroidism (dated by TCRdb to the late 2010s). This sample was sequenced with an Illumina HiSeq 2000. TCR beta CDR3 regions were amplified from RNA transcripts for repertoire sequencing. A first-round RT-PCR used HTBI primers with the Qiagen OneStep RT-PCR kit, followed by a second-round multiplex PCR, size selection and purification. The public reads were reprocessed in TCRdb via fastp at Q25 and MiXCR, keeping in-frame beta chains. Each CDR3 protein gets just one entry, which takes the most common genes and DNA from the rows behind it. The sample records almost 750,000 distinct CDR3 sequences, 35% to 50% of which are singletons. About 40% of the sample comes from the top ten. The source material was peripheral blood. The receptors derive from an adult man with Graves' ophthalmopathy.

In the case of this clonotype: The junction and the germline gene differ at one end; a read error may be behind it. The genes are TRBV7-9 and TRBJ1-5; D gene ambiguous. The germline gives CDR1 SEHNR, CDR2 FQNEAQ (reference sequence). The CDR3 has 13 amino acids. The CDR3 DNA is TGCGCCAGCAGCCTAGAAAATATAAACCCCCAGCATTTT. It codes for CASSLENINPQHF. Looking up the rest from reference TRBV7-9 and TRBJ1-5 gives the full variable domain: DTGVSQNPRHKITKRGQNVTFRCDPISEHNRLYWYRQTLGQGPEFLTYFQNEAQLEKSRLLSDRFSAERPKGSFSTLEIQRTEQGDSAMYLCASSLENINPQHFGDGTRLSIL.

Concerning this clonotype: Lacking the conserved final phenylalanine or tryptophan, this CDR3 likely reflects a read error. It is unclear where the CDR3 begins or ends on the DNA, so no DNA is shown, and the CDR3 is as TCRdb lists it. The V and J genes are TRBV10-3 and TRBJ1-3; the DNA was not compared with TRBD1, the D call given in the table. Germline CDR1 ENHRY, CDR2 SYGVKD. The CDR3 comprises 12 residues, both ends counted. The CDR3 is CAIRDRGFRGGT.

V and J are TRBV2 and TRBJ1-3; 7 bases fit TRBD1. CDR3 length: 15 residues. The trim removed 3 bases at V and 0 bases at J, leaving 2 bases unmatched. Germline lookup yields CDR1 SNHLY and CDR2 FYNNEI. CDR3 bases: TGTGCCAGCAGTGACACAGGGGTCTCTGGAAACACCATATATTTT. Translated: CASSDTGVSGNTIYF.

Regarding this clonotype: A read error is possible here, since a much larger clone lies one base away. In this CDR3 the conserved last residue, phenylalanine or tryptophan, is missing, so a read error is likely. This CDR3 reads CSARPGTDGYEQYC. CDR3 sequence (DNA): TGCAGTGCTAGACCCGGGACAGATGGATACGAGCAGTACTGC. V usage is TRBV20-1 and J usage is TRBJ2-7; 7 nucleotides align to TRBD1. The CDR3 is 14 residues long. Germline lookup yields CDR1 DFQATT and CDR2 SNEGSKA (reference sequence). The ends lost 2 bases at V and 4 bases at J; junction bases unmatched: 8.

The chain employs TRBV19 and TRBJ1-2; no clear D gene. Looked up from germline, CDR1 is LNHDA and CDR2 is SQIVND (reference sequence). V was clipped by 6 bases and J by 4 bases, with 15 bases between them. This CDR3 has 14 amino acids. The CDR3, as DNA: TGTGCCAGTAGCCGACTTGGTCCACTCTATGGCTACACCTTC. As protein: CASSRLGPLYGYTF. Full variable domain (rest looked up from reference TRBV19 and TRBJ1-2): DGGITQSPKYLFRKEGQNVTLSCEQNLNHDAMYWYRQDPGQGLRLIYYSQIVNDFQKGDIAEGYSVSREKKESFPLTVTSAQKNPTAFYLCASSRLGPLYGYTFGSGTRLTVV.

The chain uses TRBV9 and TRBJ2-5; D may be TRBD1 (6 bases). The CDR3 is made up of 14 amino acids. Germline CDR1 is SGDLS and CDR2 is YYNGEE. V lost 3 bases to trimming and J lost 2 bases, with 11 bases between them. Here the CDR3 reads CASSGGHAQETQYF. The CDR3 DNA reads as TGTGCCAGCAGCGGGGGACACGCACAAGAGACCCAGTACTTC.

This clonotype was recorded at least ten times. This chain uses TRBV10-2 with TRBJ1-5, with D possibly being TRBD1 (6 bases). V was clipped by 5 bases and J by 4 bases, with 12 bases between them. The germline V gene encodes CDR1 WSHSY and CDR2 SAAADI. The CDR3 is 14 residues long. CDR3 sequence: CASSYRELNQPQHF. The CDR3 coding sequence is TGCGCCAGCAGTTACAGGGAACTGAATCAGCCCCAGCATTTT.

V and J are TRBV14 and TRBJ1-3; the D is unclear. The germline gives CDR1 SGHDN, CDR2 FVKESK. V gave up 6 bases and J gave up 5 bases, with 8 bases separating them. This CDR3 region has 12 residues. The chain's CDR3 is CASSPTRNTIYF. DNA for the CDR3: TGTGCCAGCAGTCCAACACGAAACACCATATATTTT.